Shown below are 4 T cell receptor beta chains from a single sample sequenced in a study of cytomegalovirus exposure and HLA in healthy donors. In the PCR, 60 Vbeta and 13 Jbeta primers were used. TCRdb's copy holds only in-frame clones and misses some; the assay was immunoSEQ multiplex PCR. The data show 130,000 or so clones, around four fifths seen once. The sequencing sample was made of PBMCs. All receptors derive from a man aged 25-40 years in good health and CMV-seronegative.

The rearrangement uses TRBV4-2 and TRBJ2-5; D may be TRBD2 (7 bases). V gave up 1 base and J gave up 3 bases, with 18 bases separating them. Germline V lookup: CDR1 LGHNA, CDR2 YNFKEQ. The CDR3 is made up of 17 amino acids. The CDR3 loop reads CASSQGPRRGAEETQYF. CDR3 coding DNA: TGTGCCAGCAGCCAAGGGCCCCGACGGGGGGCGGAAGAGACCCAGTACTTC.

The chain employs TRBV19 and TRBJ2-2, with 8 nucleotides matching TRBD1. CDR1 is LNHDA and CDR2 is SQIVND in the germline V gene (reference sequence). The V gene end was trimmed by 4 bases and the J gene end by 4 bases; junction bases not matched to a gene: 8. The CDR3 is 16 amino acids. CDR3 protein: CASSTRTGTVTGELFF. DNA of the CDR3: TGTGCCAGTAGTACCCGGACAGGGACGGTCACCGGGGAGCTGTTTTTT.

This clone has a handful of counts. The chain is built from TRBV27 and TRBJ2-3, with 8 bases that match TRBD2. CDR1 is MNHEY, CDR2 SMNVEV, per germline (reference sequence). The V segment lost 4 bases and the J segment 1 base; nucleotides outside the gene matches: 4. This CDR3 is built from 15 residues. The CDR3 spells CASSSGTRGTDTQYF. The DNA for the CDR3 is TGTGCCAGCAGTTCCGGGACTAGGGGCACAGATACGCAGTATTTT.

The chain links TRBV6-5 to TRBJ2-7; TRBD2 agrees at 10 bases. Germline V gene sequence: CDR1 MNHEY, CDR2 SVGAGI. The CDR3 contains 15 residues. V was pared by 6 bases and J by 2 bases, with 7 bases of the junction left unmatched. The CDR3 bases are TGTGCCAGCAGACGTTGGACTAGCGGCACCTACGAGCAGTACTTC. It translates to CASRRWTSGTYEQYF.